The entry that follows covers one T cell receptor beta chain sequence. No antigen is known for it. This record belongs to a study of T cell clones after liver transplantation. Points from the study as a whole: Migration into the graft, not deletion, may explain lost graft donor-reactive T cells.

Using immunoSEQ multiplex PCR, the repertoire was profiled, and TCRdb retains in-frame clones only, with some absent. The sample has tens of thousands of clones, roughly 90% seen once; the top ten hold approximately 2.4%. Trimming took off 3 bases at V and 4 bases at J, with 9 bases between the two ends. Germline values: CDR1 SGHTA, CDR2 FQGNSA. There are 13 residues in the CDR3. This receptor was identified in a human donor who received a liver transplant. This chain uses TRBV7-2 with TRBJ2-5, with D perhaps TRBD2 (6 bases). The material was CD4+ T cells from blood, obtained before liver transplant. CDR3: CASSFGSSETQYF. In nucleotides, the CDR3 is TGTGCCAGCAGCTTCGGGAGTTCAGAGACCCAGTACTTC.